The rows below give T cell receptor beta chains drawn from one sample of a study of T cell responses to AZD1222 COVID-19 vaccine. Only in-frame clones appear in the TCRdb table, and some are missing; sequencing was by immunoSEQ multiplex PCR. Of fewer than 150,000 clones in the sample, roughly 90% were seen once. Sequencing used peripheral blood, obtained 28 days after the second AZD1222 dose. The receptors here all came from an adult who received the AZD1222 COVID-19 vaccine. Both conserved end residues are part of each CDR3. The D gene is left open where the match is weak. For some rows the clone size is stated as once, few or many, or as a class when expanded; others skip it.

V	J	size	D	CDR3	DNA
TRBV6-5	TRBJ2-7	few	TRBD1	CASTRGTGRSYEQYF	TGTGCCAGCACCAGAGGGACAGGGAGATCCTACGAGCAGTACTTC
TRBV6-5	TRBJ1-2	-	-	CASSYVGGLDGYTF	TGTGCCAGCAGTTACGTTGGGGGGCTGGATGGCTACACCTTC
TRBV11-3	TRBJ2-3	-	TRBD2	CASSYPLAGSPTDTQYF	TGTGCCAGCAGCTATCCGTTAGCGGGTAGTCCTACAGATACGCAGTATTTT
TRBV5-4	TRBJ2-2	-	TRBD1	CASNTGGFTGELFF	TGTGCCAGCAACACAGGGGGCTTCACCGGGGAGCTGTTTTTT
TRBV28	TRBJ1-1	-	-	CASSMNTEAFF	TGTGCCAGCAGTATGAACACTGAAGCTTTCTTT
TRBV4-2	TRBJ2-7	-	TRBD1	CASSQGGTGDSYEQYF	TGTGCCAGCAGCCAAGGGGGGACAGGGGACTCCTACGAGCAGTACTTC
TRBV30	TRBJ1-2	many	-	CAWSVLGGLGYTF	TGTGCCTGGAGTGTATTAGGAGGGTTGGGCTACACCTTC
TRBV7-9	TRBJ2-5	-	TRBD2	CASSPPGLAGGTQYF	TGTGCCAGCAGCCCGCCGGGACTAGCGGGAGGGACCCAGTACTTC
TRBV13	TRBJ1-3	-	TRBD1	CASSAGQGSSGNTIYF	TGTGCCAGCAGCGCCGGACAGGGGAGTTCTGGAAACACCATATATTTT
TRBV11-2	TRBJ2-3	once	-	CASSSGSDTQYF	TGTGCCAGCAGCTCCGGTTCAGATACGCAGTATTTT
TRBV18	TRBJ1-5	-	TRBD1	CASSPTGGASDSNQPQHF	TGTGCCAGCTCACCTACAGGGGGCGCATCTGACTCAAATCAGCCCCAGCATTTT
TRBV29-1	TRBJ2-2	-	TRBD2	CSVEGPSGGARNTGELFF	TGCAGCGTCGAGGGGCCTAGCGGGGGGGCCAGGAACACCGGGGAGCTGTTTTTT
TRBV15	TRBJ1-5	-	-	CATSRDPAGYSNQPQHF	TGTGCCACCAGCAGAGATCCGGCAGGCTATAGCAATCAGCCCCAGCATTTT
TRBV2	TRBJ2-1	-	TRBD2	CASCPPGLETNEQFF	TGTGCCAGCTGCCCCCCGGGACTAGAGACCAATGAGCAGTTCTTC
TRBV7-2	TRBJ2-3	few	TRBD2	CASSLRTSGGGTQYF	TGTGCCAGCAGCTTAAGGACTAGCGGGGGGGGTACGCAGTATTTT
TRBV5-5	TRBJ1-3	-	TRBD1	CASSLAGTGHRSSGNTIYF	TGTGCCAGCAGCTTGGCTGGGACAGGCCATCGAAGCTCTGGAAACACCATATATTTT
TRBV5-1	TRBJ1-6	-	-	CASSDPGDSPLHF	TGCGCCAGCAGCGATCCGGGAGATTCACCCCTCCACTTT
TRBV2	TRBJ1-6	-	TRBD1	CASSPPRQGIISPLHF	TGTGCCAGCAGTCCCCCCAGACAGGGAATAATTTCACCCCTCCACTTT
TRBV18	TRBJ1-1	-	TRBD1	CASSPGQGWTEAFF	TGTGCCAGCTCACCGGGACAGGGGTGGACTGAAGCTTTCTTT
TRBV5-1	TRBJ2-5	-	TRBD2	CASFIGLAGQETQYF	TGCGCCTCCTTCATTGGGCTAGCGGGTCAAGAGACCCAGTACTTC
TRBV12-3/TRBV12-4	TRBJ2-2	-	-	CASSLQYGGELFF	TGTGCCAGCAGTTTACAGTATGGCGGGGAGCTGTTTTTT
TRBV7-2	TRBJ2-1	-	-	CASSQDSYNEQFF	TGTGCCAGCAGCCAAGACTCCTACAATGAGCAGTTCTTC
TRBV9	TRBJ1-1	few	-	CASSVTSENTEAFF	TGTGCCAGCAGCGTCACCTCGGAAAACACTGAAGCTTTCTTT
TRBV21-1	TRBJ2-2	-	-	CASLGGELFF	TGTGCCAGCTTGGGCGGGGAGCTGTTTTTT
TRBV13	TRBJ1-1	-	-	CASSILSLRETEAFF	TGTGCCAGCAGCATACTAAGCCTCAGGGAAACTGAAGCTTTCTTT
TRBV9	TRBJ1-3	-	-	CASSVAARGTGNTIYF	TGTGCCAGCAGCGTAGCCGCCAGGGGAACTGGAAACACCATATATTTT
TRBV12-5	TRBJ1-3	-	-	CATSGNSGNTIYF	TGTGCTACCTCGGGGAACTCTGGAAACACCATATATTTT